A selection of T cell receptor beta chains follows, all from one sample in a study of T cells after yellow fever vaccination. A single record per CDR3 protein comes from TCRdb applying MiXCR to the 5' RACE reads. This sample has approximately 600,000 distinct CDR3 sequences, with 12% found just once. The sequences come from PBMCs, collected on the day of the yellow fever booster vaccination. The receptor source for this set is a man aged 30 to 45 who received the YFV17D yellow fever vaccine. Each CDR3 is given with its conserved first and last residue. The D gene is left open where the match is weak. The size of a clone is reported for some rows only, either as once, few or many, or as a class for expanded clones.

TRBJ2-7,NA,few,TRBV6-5,TGTGCCAGCAGTTCCGGGGAGGTCAGGAACGAGCAGTACTTC,CASSSGEVRNEQYF
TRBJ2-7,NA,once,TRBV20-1,TGCAGTGCTAGAGATCAGGAGCCAGCGCTACACGAGCAGTACTTC,CSARDQEPALHEQYF
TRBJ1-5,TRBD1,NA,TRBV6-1,TGTGCCAGCAGGGGTGGACCGGGACAGGGAGGATATAGCAATCAGCCCCAGCATTTT,CASRGGPGQGGYSNQPQHF
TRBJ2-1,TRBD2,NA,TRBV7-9,TGTGCCAGCAGCTTAAGGCCTAGCGGGAGTCACAATGAGCAGTTCTTC,CASSLRPSGSHNEQFF
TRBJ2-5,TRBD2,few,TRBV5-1,TGCGCCAGCAGCTGGACTAGCCGGAGGGGTCGGGAGACCCAGTACTTC,CASSWTSRRGRETQYF
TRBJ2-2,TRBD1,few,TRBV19,TGTGCCAGTAGTATACAGGGGGCGAACACCGGGGAGCTGTTTTTT,CASSIQGANTGELFF
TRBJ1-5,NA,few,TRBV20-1,TGCAGTGCCCGACGGGGTAACGAGCCCCAGCATTTT,CSARRGNEPQHF
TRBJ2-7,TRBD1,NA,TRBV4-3,TGCGCCAGCAGCCAACAGGACAGGGGCTACGAGCAGTACTTC,CASSQQDRGYEQYF
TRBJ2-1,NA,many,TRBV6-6,TGTGCCAGCAGTCCCTCCGGCAGGTCGCCGTTCTTC,CASSPSGRSPFF
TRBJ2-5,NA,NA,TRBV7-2,TGTGCCAGCAGACAACCGGAGGTGGGGATCGGCGAGACCCAGTACTTC,CASRQPEVGIGETQYF
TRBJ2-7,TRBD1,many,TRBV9,TGTGCCAGCAGCGTAGATGGGACAGGGGCGACCTACGAGCAGTACTTC,CASSVDGTGATYEQYF
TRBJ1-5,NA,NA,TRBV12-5,TGTGCTAGTGGTTCTGACAGTATCAAAGAGCATTTT,CASGSDSIKEHF
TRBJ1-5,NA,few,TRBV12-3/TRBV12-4,TGTGCCAGCAGTTTGGTGGCCAATCCGAATCAGCCCCAGCATTTT,CASSLVANPNQPQHF
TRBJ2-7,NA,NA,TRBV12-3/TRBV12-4,TGTGCCAGCAGTCCCTACGGGACCTACGAGCAGTACTTC,CASSPYGTYEQYF
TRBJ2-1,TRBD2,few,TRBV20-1,TGCAGTGCTAGAGCTCCTAGCGGGAGAGTGGGATACAATGAGCAGTTCTTC,CSARAPSGRVGYNEQFF
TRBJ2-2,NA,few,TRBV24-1,TGTGCCACCAGTGAGAACACCGGGGAGCTGTTTTTT,CATSENTGELFF
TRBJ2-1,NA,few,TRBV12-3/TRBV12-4,TGTGCCAGCAGCCCCCGGGAGAACAATGAGCAGTTCTTC,CASSPRENNEQFF
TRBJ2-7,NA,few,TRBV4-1,TGCGCCAGCAGCCAAGATTTGCTAAAAACCCCGTACTTC,CASSQDLLKTPYF
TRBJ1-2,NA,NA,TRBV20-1,TGCAGTGCTAGAGGGGGTGGACCGGGTGGCTACACCTTC,CSARGGGPGGYTF
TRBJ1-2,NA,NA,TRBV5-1,TGCGCCAGCAGCTTAGGGCCCGCGGCAGGGTCCTATGGCTACACCTTC,CASSLGPAAGSYGYTF
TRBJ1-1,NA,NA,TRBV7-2,TGTGCCAGCAGCTCCCAGACAGGGAACACTGAAGCTTTCTTT,CASSSQTGNTEAFF
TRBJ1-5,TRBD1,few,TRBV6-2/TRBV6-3,TGTGCCAGCAGTCCCAGGGCTACAGGGGGCCCTCAGCCCCAGCATTTT,CASSPRATGGPQPQHF
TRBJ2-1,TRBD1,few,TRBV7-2,TGTGCCAGCAGCTACCGACAGGGTAGGAATGAGCAGTTCTTC,CASSYRQGRNEQFF
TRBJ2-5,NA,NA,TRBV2,TGTGCCGGTTGGCCAGGGCTGTCCCAAGAGACCCAGTACTTC,CAGWPGLSQETQYF
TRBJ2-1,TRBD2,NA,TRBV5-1,TGCGCCAGCAGCTTGGTGCGGGAGACCTACAATGAGCAGTTCTTC,CASSLVRETYNEQFF
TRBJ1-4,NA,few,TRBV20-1,TGCAGTGCCACTGACAGTTATGAAAAACTGTTTTTT,CSATDSYEKLFF
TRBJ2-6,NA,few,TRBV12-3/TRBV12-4,TGTGCCACCACAATCTCTGGGGCCAACGTCCTGACTTTC,CATTISGANVLTF
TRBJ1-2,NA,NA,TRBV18,TGTGCCAGCTCACCAGGGACGGACATCTATGGCTACACCTTC,CASSPGTDIYGYTF
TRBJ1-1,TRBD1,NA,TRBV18,TGTGCCAGCTCACCCCTCCTTCCAAGACAGGGCCATTACACTGAAGCTTTCTTT,CASSPLLPRQGHYTEAFF
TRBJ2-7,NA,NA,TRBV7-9,TGTGCCAGCAGCTCACGGGGGATTGCAACGGCCGAGCAGTACTTC,CASSSRGIATAEQYF
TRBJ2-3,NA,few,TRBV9,TGTGCCAGCAGCGTAGTCTCGGGCCAGGGCGGGGATACGCAGTATTTT,CASSVVSGQGGDTQYF
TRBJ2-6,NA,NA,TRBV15,TGTGCCACCAGCAGAGATGGAGGCAGGCCGCAATCTGGGGCCAACGTCCTGACTTTC,CATSRDGGRPQSGANVLTF
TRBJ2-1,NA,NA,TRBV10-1,TGCGCCAGCAGTGAGTCGGCCAACCCCGTCTACAATGAGCAGTTCTTC,CASSESANPVYNEQFF
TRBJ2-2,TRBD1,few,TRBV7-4,TGTGCCAGCACCGCCACCTTAACAGGGGACGGGGAGCTGTTTTTT,CASTATLTGDGELFF
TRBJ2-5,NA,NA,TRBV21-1,TGTGCCAGCATCCTTAGCGGGACCCAGTACTTC,CASILSGTQYF
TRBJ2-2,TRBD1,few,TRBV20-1,TGCAGTGCTAGAATAGGACAGGACAGCGGGGAGCTGTTTTTT,CSARIGQDSGELFF
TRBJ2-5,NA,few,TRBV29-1,TGCAGCGTTGTAACTGGGGGCGGCGAGACCCAGTACTTC,CSVVTGGGETQYF
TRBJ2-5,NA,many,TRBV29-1,TGCAGCGTTGAAGATTCATTCCAAGAGACCCAGTACTTC,CSVEDSFQETQYF
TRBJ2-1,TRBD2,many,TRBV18,TGTGCCAGCTCAGGACTAGCGGGAGCCTACAATGAGCAGTTCTTC,CASSGLAGAYNEQFF
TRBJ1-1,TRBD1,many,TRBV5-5,TGTGCCAGCGGTTACACAGGGGGCGTCACTGAAGCTTTCTTT,CASGYTGGVTEAFF
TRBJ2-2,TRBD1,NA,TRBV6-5,TGTGCCAGCAGTTACCGACAGGGGGGGAACACCGGGGAGCTGTTTTTT,CASSYRQGGNTGELFF
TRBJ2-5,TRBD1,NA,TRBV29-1,TGCAGCGTTGAGCAGGGGGCAAAGACCCAGTACTTC,CSVEQGAKTQYF
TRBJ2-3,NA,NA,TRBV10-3,TGTGCCATCAGTGATATAGCGAGAGCTACCACAGATACGCAGTATTTT,CAISDIARATTDTQYF
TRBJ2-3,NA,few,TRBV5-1,TGCGCCAGCAGCTTGCCCGAGGCAGATACGCAGTATTTT,CASSLPEADTQYF
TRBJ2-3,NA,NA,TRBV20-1,TGCAGTGCTAGAGATGACTCGCGCGTGCAGTATTTT,CSARDDSRVQYF
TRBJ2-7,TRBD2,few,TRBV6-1,TGTGCCAGCGGACTAGCGGAGACCTACGAGCAGTACTTC,CASGLAETYEQYF
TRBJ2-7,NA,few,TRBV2,TGTGCCAGCAGCCGAGGCGGCATACAGAGCTCCTACGAGCAGTACTTC,CASSRGGIQSSYEQYF
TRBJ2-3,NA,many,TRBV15,TGTGCCACCAGCAGAGATGAACTGGATACGCAGTATTTT,CATSRDELDTQYF
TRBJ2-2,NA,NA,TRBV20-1,TGCAGTGTAGCCCGACAACATTCCGGGGAGCTGTTTTTT,CSVARQHSGELFF
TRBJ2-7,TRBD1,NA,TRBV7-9,TGTGCCAGCAGCTTAGGTAACAGGGGGCAAGAGCAGTACTTC,CASSLGNRGQEQYF
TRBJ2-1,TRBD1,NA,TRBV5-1,TGCGCCAGCAGCTACAATCCGGGACAGGGTTACAATGAGCAGTTCTTC,CASSYNPGQGYNEQFF
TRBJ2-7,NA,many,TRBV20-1,TGCAGTGCTAGAGCTCGACCTGGACAGACAACCACCTACGAGCAGTACTTC,CSARARPGQTTTYEQYF
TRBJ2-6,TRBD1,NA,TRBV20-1,TGCAGTGCTAGAGGGACAGGGGGCGCTGGGGCCAACGTCCTGACTTTC,CSARGTGGAGANVLTF
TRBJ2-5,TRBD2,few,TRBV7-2,TGTGCCAGCAGCTTAGTAGCGGGGGAAATGGGAGAGACCCAGTACTTC,CASSLVAGEMGETQYF
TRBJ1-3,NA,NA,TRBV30,TGTGCCTGGAGTGAACCCCGAAACACCATATATTTT,CAWSEPRNTIYF